This T cell receptor (beta chain) was identified in a study of OX40 agonist ivuxolimab in advanced cancers. Study-wide background: Those enrolled were roughly 80% male, with a mean age of about 66 years and ages from roughly 23 to 79. Partial responses were observed in three patients, of whom one had hepatocellular carcinoma and two had cutaneous melanoma.

This CDR3 is built from 16 residues. Study-level findings and limits: Expanded clones were, on average, more numerous in CD8+ T cells than in CD4+.

A history of autoimmune disease or systemic immunosuppression excluded patients. Turning to this clone: Its antigen remains unknown.

Sequenced by immunoSEQ multiplex PCR; TCRdb stores in-frame clones only, minus some. The table records approximately 59,000 clones, approximately 91% of them present only once. This chain links TRBV21-1 with TRBJ2-1. TRBV21-1 is a pseudogene locus. The sample was CD4+ or CD8+ T cells sorted from blood, taken in a trial of the OX40 agonist ivuxolimab. This sequence was found in an adult with an advanced solid tumor such as melanoma, head and neck, liver or kidney cancer. The CDR3 nucleotides are TGTGCCAGCAGGCGAGACGTGGCCCATTCCGACAATGAGCAGTTCTTC. Translating it yields CASRRDVAHSDNEQFF.